The next 31 T cell receptor beta chains were all read from a single sample in a study of shared clonotypes between healthy human individuals (dated by TCRdb to about 2020). Libraries came from the immunoSEQ multiplex PCR assay. TCRdb provides this immuneACCESS table in a form limited to in-frame rearrangements. Some clones are lacking; in checked studies, under half of them reflect an unresolved V gene, and why the rest are absent is not known. This sample holds 1,500,000 or so clones; around 98.5% were observed only once. The top ten constitute approximately 0.4% of the sample. Material for sequencing was naive CD4+ T cells sorted from blood. The cell subset or site label, read with the paper, signifies: CD45RA+ positively selected. These receptors were collected from a young man in good health.

This chain joins TRBV5-1 and TRBJ1-1, with D uncertain. Germline-derived CDR1 and CDR2 are SGHRS and YFSETQ. V lost 2 bases, J lost 2 bases, and 10 bases lay in between. CDR3 length: 14 residues. The CDR3 nucleotides are TGCGCCAGCAGCTTACGACCGATAAACACTGAAGCTTTCTTT. Translated: CASSLRPINTEAFF.

The chain couples TRBV14 to TRBJ2-3, with 11 bases aligning to TRBD2. The length of the CDR3 is 16 residues. Germline trimming cut 2 bases from V and 0 bases from J; bases unmatched to any gene: 1. The V gene's germline CDR1 is SGHDN and CDR2 FVKESK. CDR3 nucleotides: TGTGCCAGCAGCCAACGACTAGCGGGGAGCACAGATACGCAGTATTTT. Translating it yields CASSQRLAGSTDTQYF. Complete variable domain (other parts from reference TRBV14 and TRBJ2-3): EAGVTQFPSHSVIEKGQTVTLRCDPISGHDNLYWYRRVMGKEIKFLLHFVKESKQDESGMPNNRFLAERTGGTYSTLKVQPAELEDSGVYFCASSQRLAGSTDTQYFGPGTRLTVL.

Points on this clone: The junction does not match germline at one end; this may be a read error. This rearrangement joins TRBV7-7 to TRBJ2-2, with 7 nucleotides matching TRBD1. Germline lookup yields CDR1 SSHAT and CDR2 FNYEAQ (reference sequence). This CDR3 has 16 amino acids. This CDR3 reads CASSPEGARRTGELFF. CDR3 in DNA: TGTGCTAGCAGCCCCGAGGGGGCTCGCCGAACCGGGGAGCTGTTTTTT.

This chain joins TRBV9 and TRBJ2-7; D remains ambiguous. The length of the CDR3 is 15 residues. Germline CDR1 and CDR2: SGDLS and YYNGEE. The V gene lost 0 bases and the J gene lost 3 bases, with 13 bases spanning the gap. In nucleotides, the CDR3 is TGTGCCAGCAGCGTAGCGGCTACCTGGGACTACGAGCAGTACTTC. This sequence encodes CASSVAATWDYEQYF.

The chain joins TRBV10-1 to TRBJ2-7; D is unclear. The CDR3 contains 13 residues. V lost 10 bases, J lost 9 bases, and 22 bases lay in between. CDR1 is WNHNN, CDR2 SYGVQD, per germline (reference sequence). CDR3 nucleotide sequence: TGCGCCACGGGCACGGCAGTGGGCCTAGGGCAGTACTTC. Its protein product is CATGTAVGLGQYF.

The rearrangement links TRBV7-2 to TRBJ1-1; no firm D call. CDR1 and CDR2 from the germline V gene are SGHTA and FQGNSA. The V and J ends lost 1 base and 4 bases respectively, with 10 bases between them. The CDR3 length is 14 residues. The CDR3 protein is CASSLGARLTEAFF. The CDR3 nucleotides are TGTGCCAGCAGCTTAGGAGCCAGACTCACTGAAGCTTTCTTT.

The genes are TRBV15 and TRBJ2-7, with no clear D. Germline V lookup: CDR1 LNHNV, CDR2 YYDKDF (reference sequence). The V and J ends lost 3 bases and 0 bases respectively, with 6 bases between them. The CDR3 loop spans 13 amino acids. The CDR3 sequence is CATSSQSSYEQYF. DNA of the CDR3: TGTGCCACCAGCAGTCAGAGCTCCTACGAGCAGTACTTC.

This clone was seen once. The rearrangement uses TRBV6-5 and TRBJ1-5; D not resolved. CDR3 size: 13 residues. V shed 8 bases and J shed 7 bases, with 15 bases lying between them. CDR1 and CDR2 (germline): MNHEY, SVGAGI. CDR3 in amino acids: CASGLSFFQPQHF. CDR3 sequence (DNA): TGTGCCAGCGGCCTCTCTTTTTTCCAGCCCCAGCATTTT.

V is TRBV18 and J is TRBJ2-3; D might be TRBD2 (5 bases). There are 16 residues in the CDR3. Germline CDR1 and CDR2: KGHSH and LQKENI. Trimming stripped 3 bases from V and 1 base from J, with 14 bases between. The CDR3 reads CASSPLGSWGTDTQYF. CDR3 DNA: TGTGCCAGCTCACCCTTAGGGAGCTGGGGCACAGATACGCAGTATTTT. The variable domain in full, completed from reference TRBV18 and TRBJ2-3, reads NAGVMQNPRHLVRRRGQEARLRCSPMKGHSHVYWYRQLPEEGLKFMVYLQKENIIDESGMPKERFSAEFPKEGPSILRIQQVVRGDSAAYFCASSPLGSWGTDTQYFGPGTRLTVL.

The gene calls are TRBV29-1 and TRBJ2-3; no definite D call. From germline, CDR1 is SQVTM and CDR2 ANQGSEA. The CDR3 consists of 14 residues. Trimming pared 4 bases from V and 5 bases from J, leaving 16 bases between. The CDR3 sequence is CSVVYGPMGDTQYF. CDR3 nucleotide sequence: TGCAGCGTTGTATATGGCCCGATGGGAGATACGCAGTATTTT.

CDR3 in amino acids: CASSFGGSFNYGYTF. The DNA of the CDR3 is TGTGCCAGCAGTTTTGGTGGGTCCTTTAACTATGGCTACACCTTC. The chain carries TRBV27 and TRBJ1-2, with no clear D. V was shortened by 3 bases and J by 1 base, with 12 bases between the two germline ends. There are 15 residues in the CDR3. From germline, CDR1 is MNHEY and CDR2 SMNVEV (reference sequence).

Regarding this clone: The same CDR3 is also encoded by other DNA sequences in this sample. V is TRBV18 and J is TRBJ2-1, with D perhaps matching TRBD2 (6 bases). The CDR3 length is 16 residues. Trimming removed 3 bases from V and 0 bases from J, with 12 bases in between. Germline V gene data show CDR1 as KGHSH and CDR2 as LQKENI. CDR3 DNA sequence: TGTGCCAGCTCACCTCCCACCGGGAGCTCCTACAATGAGCAGTTCTTC. Its translation: CASSPPTGSSYNEQFF.

About this clone itself: At one end, the junction sequence differs from germline, possibly due to a read error. V usage is TRBV15 and J usage is TRBJ2-7, with 7 bases matching TRBD1. The CDR3 spans 13 residues. The V gene's germline CDR1 is LNHNV and CDR2 YYDKDF (reference sequence). The CDR3 DNA sequence: TGTGCCACCACCAGACAGGGTACAGGCGAGCAGTACTTC. Translation gives CATTRQGTGEQYF.

Regarding this clone: Other nucleotide sequences in the sample specify the same CDR3. This chain links TRBV9 with TRBJ2-2; perhaps D is TRBD1 or TRBD2 (5 bases each). Trimming took 2 bases from V and 2 from J, leaving 10 bases between them. The CDR3 consists of 15 residues. Germline CDR1 SGDLS, CDR2 YYNGEE. DNA of the CDR3: TGTGCCAGCAGCGTCGGGACGGTTAACACCGGGGAGCTGTTTTTT. Protein product: CASSVGTVNTGELFF.

V gene TRBV6-5 combines with J gene TRBJ2-3; TRBD2 might be the D (7 bases). The CDR3 contains 14 residues. CDR1 and CDR2 (germline): MNHEY, SVGAGI. V was pared by 0 bases and J by 6 bases, with 10 bases between. The CDR3, as DNA: TGTGCCAGCAGTTACTCACAGGGAGGGGATACGCAGTATTTT. Translated: CASSYSQGGDTQYF.

On this clone: Other DNA variants within this sample encode the same CDR3. This chain uses TRBV29-1 with TRBJ2-5; no clear D. V was clipped by 6 bases and J by 2 bases, with 13 bases between them. Germline V CDR1 and CDR2: SQVTM, ANQGSEA. This CDR3 contains 13 residues. The CDR3 nucleotides read TGCAGCGTCGCCAGGACGGATCAAGAGACCCAGTACTTC. Translated: CSVARTDQETQYF.

The chain recombines TRBV28 with TRBJ2-4, with D unresolved. Trimming removed 5 bases from V and 9 bases from J, with 11 bases in between. There are 12 residues in the CDR3. Germline V gene sequence: CDR1 MDHEN, CDR2 SYDVKM. The CDR3 coding sequence is TGTGCCAGCAGTGAAGGGATGGGCATTCAGTACTTC. Translating it yields CASSEGMGIQYF. Together with reference TRBV28 and TRBJ2-4, the CDR3 gives the full variable domain: DVKVTQSSRYLVKRTGEKVFLECVQDMDHENMFWYRQDPGLGLRLIYFSYDVKMKEKGDIPEGYSVSREKKERFSLILESASTNQTSMYLCASSEGMGIQYFGAGTRLSVL.

J is TRBJ1-5 and V is TRBV7-8; the D gene is possibly TRBD1 (5 bases). CDR1 and CDR2 (germline): SGHVS, FQNEAQ. The V end lost 2 bases, the J end lost 4 bases, and 12 bases lay between the germline ends. This CDR3 contains 15 residues. CDR3 sequence: CASSLKPWGNQPQHF. In DNA, the CDR3 is TGTGCCAGCAGCTTAAAGCCATGGGGGAATCAGCCCCAGCATTTT.

V is TRBV14 and J is TRBJ2-3, with a possible D match to TRBD1 (6 bases). CDR3 length equals 15 residues. Per the germline V gene, CDR1 is SGHDN and CDR2 is FVKESK. V dropped 2 bases and J dropped 1 base, with 10 bases sitting between them. CDR3 in DNA: TGTGCCAGCAGCCAATTGGGGGCAGGCACAGATACGCAGTATTTT. As protein: CASSQLGAGTDTQYF.

V is TRBV4-1 and J is TRBJ2-7, with 11 bases lining up with TRBD1. CDR1 and CDR2 from the germline V gene are MGHRA and YSYEKL. CDR3 length: 14 residues. The V segment lost 4 bases and the J segment 4 bases; nucleotides outside the gene matches: 3. The CDR3 loop is CASSRDRGEYEQYF. CDR3 bases: TGCGCCAGCAGCCGGGACAGGGGGGAATACGAGCAGTACTTC.

A single count supports this clone. The chain couples TRBV5-1 to TRBJ2-5, with 8 bases fitting TRBD2. After removal of 4 bases from V and 1 base from J, the junction contained 6 bases not matched to a gene. The CDR3 is 15 amino acids. Germline loops: CDR1 SGHRS, CDR2 YFSETQ. The CDR3 DNA reads as TGCGCCAGCAGCCTCATAGCGGGAAGCCAAGAGACCCAGTACTTC. Its translation: CASSLIAGSQETQYF.

This chain links TRBV5-6 with TRBJ2-7, with D uncertain. Germline V gene data show CDR1 as SGHDT and CDR2 as YYEEEE. The CDR3 spans 15 residues. V lost 2 bases and J lost 4, with 16 bases in between. DNA for the CDR3: TGTGCCAGCAGCTTACGACCGGACCGCCGATACGAGCAGTACTTC. Its translation: CASSLRPDRRYEQYF.

The chain recombines TRBV10-3 with TRBJ2-1; D call uncertain. Per germline, CDR1 ENHRY and CDR2 SYGVKD. V lost 7 bases and J lost 2, with 9 bases in between. The CDR3 consists of 13 residues. CDR3 nucleotide sequence: TGTGCCATCAAGTCGGAGCCCTACAATGAGCAGTTCTTC. Its translation is CAIKSEPYNEQFF.

The gene calls are TRBV11-2 and TRBJ2-1, with 12 positions matching TRBD2. The CDR3 covers 14 residues. CDR1 SGHAT and CDR2 FQNNGV come from the germline V gene. Trimming removed 1 base from V and 15 bases from J; junction bases left unmatched: 7. CDR3 residues: CASSLVLAGGSGFF. The CDR3 DNA sequence: TGTGCCAGCAGCTTAGTACTAGCGGGGGGCTCCGGGTTCTTC.

V is TRBV7-3 and J is TRBJ2-7; 7 bases agree with TRBD2. Trimming took 6 bases from V and 5 from J; bases not matched to a gene: 13. The CDR3 covers 15 residues. Germline assignment: CDR1 SGHTA and CDR2 FQGTGA. The CDR3: CASSFDSPAGDEQYF. The DNA of the CDR3 is TGTGCCAGCAGTTTTGACAGCCCCGCGGGGGACGAGCAGTACTTC.

In nucleotides, the CDR3 is TGTGCCAGTAGAAGCCGGAGCCGGGAGACCCAGTACTTC. It translates to CASRSRSRETQYF. The chain links TRBV19 to TRBJ2-5; D gene ambiguous. The ends were cut back, 6 bases at V and 5 bases at J, with 13 bases in the middle. The CDR3 length is 13 residues. Germline V gives CDR1 LNHDA, CDR2 SQIVND (reference sequence). Full variable domain (remainder filled in from reference TRBV19 and TRBJ2-5): DGGITQSPKYLFRKEGQNVTLSCEQNLNHDAMYWYRQDPGQGLRLIYYSQIVNDFQKGDIAEGYSVSREKKESFPLTVTSAQKNPTAFYLCASRSRSRETQYFGPGTRLLVL.

A word on this clone: Mismatch with germline at one junction end may stem from a read error. The V and J genes are TRBV27 and TRBJ2-6; 7 nucleotides agree with TRBD1. Germline lookup yields CDR1 MNHEY and CDR2 SMNVEV (reference sequence). This CDR3 is built from 16 residues. The CDR3 nucleotides read TGTGCCAGCAGCTTATACAGGGGCTCTGGGGCCAACGTCCTGACTTTC. Its translation is CASSLYRGSGANVLTF.

The chain employs TRBV5-8 and TRBJ2-3; no reliable D call. The CDR3 covers 12 residues. Germline-derived CDR1 and CDR2 are SGHTS and YDEGEE. V was shortened by 1 base and J by 8 bases, with 8 bases between the two germline ends. The chain's CDR3 is CASSLYKVTQYF. The DNA of the CDR3 is TGTGCCAGCAGCTTGTATAAGGTTACGCAGTATTTT.

V and J are TRBV5-1 and TRBJ2-7; unclear D gene. V was cut by 1 base and J by 0 bases, with 5 bases left in between. Germline CDR1 and CDR2: SGHRS and YFSETQ. The CDR3 consists of 13 residues. This CDR3 reads CASSLWGSYEQYF. CDR3 nucleotides: TGCGCCAGCAGCTTGTGGGGCTCCTACGAGCAGTACTTC.

The chain combines TRBV25-1 with TRBJ1-2, with 7 bases that match TRBD1. The V segment lost 5 bases and the J segment 6 bases; nucleotides outside the gene matches: 6. CDR3 length: 13 residues. Germline lookup yields CDR1 MGHDK and CDR2 SYGVNS. The CDR3 sequence: CASSSTGRHGYTF. DNA for the CDR3: TGTGCCAGCAGTTCGACAGGGAGGCATGGCTACACCTTC.

The gene calls are TRBV25-1 and TRBJ2-2, with 16 bases identical to TRBD2. V lost 1 base, J lost 7 bases, and 3 bases stayed unmatched. The CDR3 runs to 17 residues. Germline CDR1 is MGHDK and CDR2 is SYGVNS. The CDR3 region is CASSEWGLAGGHGELFF. The CDR3 DNA is TGTGCCAGCAGTGAATGGGGACTAGCGGGAGGGCACGGGGAGCTGTTTTTT.